This T cell receptor (beta chain) was observed in a study of blood T cell repertoires in COVID-19. Study summary: Samples taken during acute and convalescent COVID-19 were collected in the United States, Italy and Spain.

This CDR3 is built from 15 residues. J lost 0 bases, V lost 4 bases, and 5 bases had no gene match. CDR1 and CDR2 from the germline V gene are PRHDT and FYEKMQ (reference sequence). Original processing methods: It was from reference gene primer amplification that nucleated cell counts were estimated. Profiled with immunoSEQ multiplex PCR; TCRdb holds only in-frame clones, not every one. V and J calls and clone size come straight from that table; D and trimming were deduced from the DNA. This sample has fewer than 40,000 clones; 75% to 85% occur once, and the top ten carry 8% to 10%. This TCR was recovered from a human donor in a cohort sampled during active COVID-19. Input material: peripheral blood. The chain recombines TRBV13 with TRBJ2-7; 8 bases line up with TRBD1. CDR3 in DNA: TGTGCCAGCAGCTCCCATGGGACAGGCTCCTACGAGCAGTACTTC. This gives the protein CASSSHGTGSYEQYF.